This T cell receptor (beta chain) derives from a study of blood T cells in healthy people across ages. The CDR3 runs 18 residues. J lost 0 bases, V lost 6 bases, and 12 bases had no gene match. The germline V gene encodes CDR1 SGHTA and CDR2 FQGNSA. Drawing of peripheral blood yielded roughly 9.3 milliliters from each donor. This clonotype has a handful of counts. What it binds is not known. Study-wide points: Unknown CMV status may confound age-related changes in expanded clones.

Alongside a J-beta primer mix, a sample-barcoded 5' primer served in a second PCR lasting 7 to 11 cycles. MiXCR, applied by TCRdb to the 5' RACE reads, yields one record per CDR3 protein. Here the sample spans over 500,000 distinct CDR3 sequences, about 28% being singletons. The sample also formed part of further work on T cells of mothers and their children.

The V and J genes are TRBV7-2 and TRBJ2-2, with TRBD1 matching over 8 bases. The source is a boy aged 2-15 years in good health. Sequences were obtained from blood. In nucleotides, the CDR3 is TGTGCCAGCAGGGGATGGGACAGGAATCTTTCGAACACCGGGGAGCTGTTTTTT. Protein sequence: CASRGWDRNLSNTGELFF.